One and the same sample provided the 26 T cell receptor beta chains below, sequenced in a study of Ad26.COV2.S vaccination and SARS-CoV-2 variants. TCRdb's copy holds only in-frame clones and misses some; the assay was immunoSEQ multiplex PCR. Found here are about 350,000 clones, 85% of them singletons; the top ten hold 3.3%. This sample's treatment: approximately 18 received Ad26.COV2.S at low or high dose, single or two shots; several received placebo; per-sample allocation not given. On day 63 after the first injection, vaccine and placebo recipients gave samples. Sequencing used peripheral blood, obtained in a trial of Ad26.COV2.S vaccine versus placebo. These receptors were taken from a person aged 18 to 59 who received the Ad26.COV2.S COVID-19 vaccine or a placebo.

The chain has TRBV9 and TRBJ2-1; 12 positions match TRBD2. Germline V gene data show CDR1 as SGDLS and CDR2 as YYNGEE. The V segment lost 3 bases and the J segment 6 bases; nucleotides outside the gene matches: 4. The CDR3 is 15 amino acids. The CDR3 DNA follows: TGTGCCAGCAGCGAGACTAGCGGGAGCAGCAATGAGCAGTTCTTC. Protein sequence: CASSETSGSSNEQFF.

The chain uses TRBV9 and TRBJ2-1; unclear D gene. V was clipped by 0 bases and J by 6 bases, with 7 bases between them. The germline V gene encodes CDR1 SGDLS and CDR2 YYNGEE. CDR3 size: 13 residues. CDR3 sequence: CASSVASGNEQFF. The CDR3 coding sequence is TGTGCCAGCAGCGTAGCTTCGGGCAATGAGCAGTTCTTC.

The J gene is TRBJ2-7, the V gene TRBV10-3, with D uncertain. The CDR3 runs 14 residues. Germline CDR1 is ENHRY and CDR2 is SYGVKD. V lost 3 bases to trimming and J lost 2 bases, with 11 bases between them. The CDR3 DNA sequence: TGTGCCATCAGTGACCTGGGATCCGCCTACGAGCAGTACTTC. The encoded protein is CAISDLGSAYEQYF.

The rearrangement links TRBV6-4 to TRBJ1-6, with TRBD1 as a possible D gene (6 bases). The CDR3 runs 14 residues. V gave up 5 bases and J gave up 10 bases, with 15 bases separating them. Germline-derived CDR1 and CDR2 are MRHNA and SNTAGT. The CDR3 loop reads CASSPTGGESPLHF. The CDR3 region has the DNA TGTGCCAGCAGTCCGACAGGTGGAGAATCACCCCTCCACTTT.

The chain recombines TRBV4-1 with TRBJ1-4, with 10 positions matching TRBD1. The junction had 12 bases not matched to a gene; V was cut back by 8 bases and J by 6 bases. The CDR3 has 16 amino acids. Germline lookup yields CDR1 MGHRA and CDR2 YSYEKL. In DNA form, the CDR3 reads TGCGCCAGCGGGGGACAGGGGACTTTAAGGGATGAAAAACTGTTTTTT. It is translated as CASGGQGTLRDEKLFF.

The rearrangement joins TRBV6-5 to TRBJ2-7; D is unclear. This CDR3 spans 15 amino acids. Germline loops: CDR1 MNHEY, CDR2 SVGAGI. Trimming took 2 bases from V and 0 from J, leaving 11 bases between them. DNA for the CDR3: TGTGCCAGCAGTTACGCTACCGACATCTCCTACGAGCAGTACTTC. Translation gives CASSYATDISYEQYF.

This clone has a handful of counts. The rearrangement uses TRBV2 and TRBJ1-4; D is unclear. V lost 2 bases and J lost 8, with 6 bases in between. Germline CDR1 reads SNHLY; CDR2 reads FYNNEI. CDR3 size: 12 residues. This chain's CDR3 is CASSELVEKLFF. In DNA form, the CDR3 reads TGTGCCAGCAGTGAATTAGTCGAAAAACTGTTTTTT. Variable domain in full (rest from reference TRBV2 and TRBJ1-4): EPEVTQTPSHQVTQMGQEVILRCVPISNHLYFYWYRQILGQKVEFLVSFYNNEISEKSEIFDDQFSVERPDGSNFTLKIRSTKLEDSAMYFCASSELVEKLFFGSGTQLSVL.

The V gene is TRBV27, the J gene TRBJ1-6; the D gene is possibly TRBD1 (5 bases). The CDR3 runs to 15 residues. In germline, CDR1 is MNHEY, CDR2 SMNVEV (reference sequence). Trimming took off 8 bases at V and 9 bases at J, with 20 bases between the two ends. The CDR3 loop reads CASGLQVIDSSPLHF. CDR3 nucleotide sequence: TGTGCCAGCGGCCTACAGGTCATCGACAGTTCACCCCTCCACTTT.

In this sample, this clone turned up a few times. The V call is TRBV6-2 or TRBV6-3, the J call TRBJ2-3; 9 bases are shared with TRBD1. V gave up 6 bases and J gave up 4 bases; unmatched junction bases: 11. The CDR3 totals 16 residues. Germline values: CDR1 MNHEY, CDR2 SVGEGT. CDR3 coding DNA: TGTGCCAGCAGCACACACGGGACAGGGCGTTCAGATACGCAGTATTTT. It encodes CASSTHGTGRSDTQYF.

The chain employs TRBV5-1 and TRBJ1-2; 10 bases agree with TRBD1. The ends lost 4 bases at V and 3 bases at J; junction bases unmatched: 6. This CDR3 is built from 15 residues. Looked up from germline, CDR1 is SGHRS and CDR2 is YFSETQ. The CDR3 protein is CASSGAGTGDYGYTF. CDR3 bases: TGCGCCAGCAGCGGAGCCGGGACAGGGGACTATGGCTACACCTTC.

This clone has only one observation. This chain connects TRBV6-5 to TRBJ1-1; D uncertain. V was pared by 6 bases and J by 5 bases, with 13 bases between. Germline lookup yields CDR1 MNHEY and CDR2 SVGAGI. CDR3 length equals 13 residues. The CDR3 DNA sequence: TGTGCCAGCAGAAAAAACCCTGGGACTGAAGCTTTCTTT. Protein product: CASRKNPGTEAFF.

V usage is TRBV27 and J usage is TRBJ1-3; D unresolved. The V end lost 5 bases, the J end lost 3 bases, and 8 bases lay between the germline ends. Germline assignment: CDR1 MNHEY and CDR2 SMNVEV (reference sequence). CDR3 length: 13 residues. The CDR3 DNA reads TGTGCCAGCAGTCCAATAGGTGGAAACACCATATATTTT. Translation: CASSPIGGNTIYF.

The chain joins TRBV19 to TRBJ2-3, with 8 bases identical to TRBD2. The germline V gene encodes CDR1 LNHDA and CDR2 SQIVND (reference sequence). V dropped 9 bases and J dropped 4; count of bases not matched to a gene: 12. This CDR3 has 15 residues. In nucleotides, the CDR3 is TGTGCCAGCAGACCGGGGGGGCGTACCGCAGATACGCAGTATTTT. It is translated as CASRPGGRTADTQYF.

The chain is built from TRBV11-2 and TRBJ2-5, with unresolved D. CDR1 is SGHAT and CDR2 is FQNNGV in the germline V gene. V was shortened by 2 bases and J by 3 bases, with 1 base between the two germline ends. The length of the CDR3 is 11 residues. This CDR3 is CASSLKETQYF. CDR3 bases: TGTGCCAGCAGCTTAAAAGAGACCCAGTACTTC. Filled out from reference TRBV11-2 and TRBJ2-5, the complete variable domain reads EAGVAQSPRYKIIEKRQSVAFWCNPISGHATLYWYQQILGQGPKLLIQFQNNGVVDDSQLPKDRFSAERLKGVDSTLKIQPAKLEDSAVYLCASSLKETQYFGPGTRLLVL.

This clone was detected a few times. The V and J genes are TRBV6-1 and TRBJ1-5; D is uncertain. The CDR3 spans 13 residues. Germline V gene data show CDR1 as MNHNS and CDR2 as SASEGT. V was cut by 2 bases and J by 3 bases, with 5 bases left in between. The CDR3 reads CASSEISNQPQHF. Here the CDR3 DNA reads TGTGCCAGCAGTGAAATCTCCAATCAGCCCCAGCATTTT.

This chain uses TRBV3-1 (or the pseudogene TRBV3-2) with TRBJ1-4, with no clear D. Deletions cut 1 base from V and 4 bases from J, with 10 bases between. The CDR3 has 15 residues. Germline-derived CDR1 and CDR2 are LGHDT and YNNKEL (reference sequence). CDR3 in DNA: TGTGCCAGCAGCCAAGCAGGAACACTTAATGAAAAACTGTTTTTT. Translating it yields CASSQAGTLNEKLFF.

The V gene is TRBV28, the J gene TRBJ2-6; perhaps TRBD2 as D (6 bases). The length of the CDR3 is 17 residues. Per germline, CDR1 MDHEN and CDR2 SYDVKM. V lost 4 bases and J 0 bases, leaving 13 bases between the germline ends. CDR3 coding DNA: TGTGCCAGCAGTTCCTGGACGGAGGGCTCTGGGGCCAACGTCCTGACTTTC. The encoded protein is CASSSWTEGSGANVLTF.

The V gene is TRBV5-1, the J gene TRBJ2-2, with 10 bases aligning to TRBD2. CDR3 length: 15 amino acids. Germline values: CDR1 SGHRS, CDR2 YFSETQ. Trimming took 9 bases from V and 4 from J; bases not matched to a gene: 9. The CDR3 loop is CATALTSGVTGELFF. CDR3 bases: TGCGCCACCGCCCTCACTAGCGGGGTCACCGGGGAGCTGTTTTTT.

This clone was detected only once. DNA for the CDR3: TGTGCCGGACGACCCTCTGGGGCCAACGTCCTGACTTTC. This gives the protein CAGRPSGANVLTF. The V call is TRBV12-3 or TRBV12-4, the J call TRBJ2-6; D not resolved. V lost 11 bases, J lost 0 bases, and 8 bases lay in between. This CDR3 region has 13 residues.

The chain has TRBV19 and TRBJ2-7; the D gene is possibly TRBD1 (6 bases). Germline CDR1 is LNHDA and CDR2 is SQIVND (reference sequence). The CDR3 is 15 amino acids. V was cut by 5 bases and J by 4 bases, with 18 bases left in between. CDR3 bases: TGTGCCAGTAGTGATATCGGGACACATATTTACGAGCAGTACTTC. Its protein is CASSDIGTHIYEQYF.

The genes are TRBV2 and TRBJ1-5; 9 bases line up with TRBD1. Germline lookup yields CDR1 SNHLY and CDR2 FYNNEI. V lost 6 bases, J lost 11 bases, and 11 bases stayed unmatched. The CDR3 runs to 14 residues. Written as DNA, the CDR3 is TGTGCCAGCAGACCAAGACAGGGGGGTTTGGCCCAGCATTTT. It is translated as CASRPRQGGLAQHF.

The gene calls are TRBV11-2 and TRBJ2-3; TRBD2 might be the D (5 bases). Trimming left V 1 base short and J 13 bases short, with 12 bases between. Germline CDR1 and CDR2: SGHAT and FQNNGV. The CDR3 is 12 residues long. This CDR3 reads CASSLVAGLEYF. The CDR3 DNA reads TGTGCCAGCAGCTTAGTGGCGGGTCTGGAGTATTTT.

The genes are TRBV5-5 and TRBJ2-7, with a tentative D call TRBD2 (6 bases). This CDR3 is 14 amino acids long. The germline V gene encodes CDR1 SGHKS and CDR2 YYEKEE (reference sequence). Trimming shortened V by 4 bases and J by 0 bases, and 11 bases separated the two germline ends. The CDR3 nucleotides read TGTGCCAGCAGCCTAATGGGAGGCTCCTACGAGCAGTACTTC. Translation gives CASSLMGGSYEQYF. Full variable domain (outside the CDR3, taken from reference TRBV5-5 and TRBJ2-7): DAGVTQSPTHLIKTRGQQVTLRCSPISGHKSVSWYQQVLGQGPQFIFQYYEKEERGRGNFPDRFSARQFPNYSSELNVNALLLGDSALYLCASSLMGGSYEQYFGPGTRLTVT.

The J gene is TRBJ2-1, the V gene TRBV24-1; D ambiguous. The V end lost 5 bases, the J end lost 4 bases, and 11 bases lay between the germline ends. Germline lookup yields CDR1 KGHDR and CDR2 SFDVKD. CDR3 length: 14 amino acids. The CDR3 reads CATSVSGQYNEQFF. CDR3 coding DNA: TGTGCCACCAGTGTAAGTGGGCAATACAATGAGCAGTTCTTC.

The chain has TRBV15 and TRBJ2-1; unclear D gene. This CDR3 is 13 amino acids long. V dropped 4 bases and J dropped 8 bases, with 12 bases sitting between them. The germline V gene encodes CDR1 LNHNV and CDR2 YYDKDF (reference sequence). CDR3 nucleotides: TGTGCCACCAGCATTTTGCCTAAGGATGAGCAGTTCTTC. The encoded protein is CATSILPKDEQFF.

The V gene is TRBV12-3 or TRBV12-4, the J gene TRBJ1-2, with D perhaps TRBD1 (6 bases). V was trimmed by 5 bases and J by 7 bases, leaving 8 bases between them. The CDR3 runs to 11 residues. The CDR3 DNA sequence: TGTGCCAGCAGTAACAGGGCTGGCTACACCTTC. This gives the protein CASSNRAGYTF.